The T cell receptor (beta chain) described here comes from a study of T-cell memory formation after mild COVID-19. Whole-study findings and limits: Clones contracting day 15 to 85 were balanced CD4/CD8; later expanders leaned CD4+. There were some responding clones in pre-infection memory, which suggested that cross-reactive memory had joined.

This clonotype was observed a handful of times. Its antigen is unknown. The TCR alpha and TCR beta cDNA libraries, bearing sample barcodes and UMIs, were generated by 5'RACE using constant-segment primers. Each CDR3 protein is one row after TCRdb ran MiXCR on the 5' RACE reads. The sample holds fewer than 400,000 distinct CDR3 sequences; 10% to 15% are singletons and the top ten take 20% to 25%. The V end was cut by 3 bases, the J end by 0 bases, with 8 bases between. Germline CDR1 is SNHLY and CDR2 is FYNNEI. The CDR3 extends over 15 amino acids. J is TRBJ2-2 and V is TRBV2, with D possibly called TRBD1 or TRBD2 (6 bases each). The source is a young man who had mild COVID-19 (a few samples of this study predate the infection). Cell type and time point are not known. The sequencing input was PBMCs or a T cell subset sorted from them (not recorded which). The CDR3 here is CASSEGGSNTGELFF. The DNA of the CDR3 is TGTGCCAGCAGTGAGGGGGGCTCGAACACCGGGGAGCTGTTTTTT.